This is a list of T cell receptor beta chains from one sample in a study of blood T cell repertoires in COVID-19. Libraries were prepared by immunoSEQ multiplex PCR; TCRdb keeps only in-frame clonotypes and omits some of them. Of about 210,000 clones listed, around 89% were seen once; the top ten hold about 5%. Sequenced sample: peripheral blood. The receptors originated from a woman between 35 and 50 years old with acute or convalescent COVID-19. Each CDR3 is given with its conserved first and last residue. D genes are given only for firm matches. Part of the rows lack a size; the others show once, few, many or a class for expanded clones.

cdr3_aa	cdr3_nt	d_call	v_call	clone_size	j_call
CSGWGGTEAFF	TGCAGCGGCTGGGGGGGCACTGAAGCTTTCTTT	NA	TRBV29-1	NA	TRBJ1-1
CAWSVLGETQYF	TGTGCCTGGAGTGTACTAGGAGAGACCCAGTACTTC	NA	TRBV30	NA	TRBJ2-5
CSVDQGANIQYF	TGCAGCGTTGACCAGGGGGCAAACATTCAGTACTTC	TRBD1	TRBV29-1	NA	TRBJ2-4
CASSELGGAGNEQFF	TGTGCCAGCAGTGAACTCGGGGGGGCGGGAAATGAGCAGTTCTTC	TRBD2	TRBV25-1	NA	TRBJ2-1
CASSIASTNTEAFF	TGTGCCAGTAGTATTGCCAGTACGAACACTGAAGCTTTCTTT	NA	TRBV19	NA	TRBJ1-1
CASRDSVNQPQHF	TGTGCCAGCAGGGACAGCGTCAATCAGCCCCAGCATTTT	NA	TRBV2	NA	TRBJ1-5
CASTLSANYGYTF	TGTGCCAGCACCCTCAGCGCTAACTATGGCTACACCTTC	NA	TRBV12-3/TRBV12-4	NA	TRBJ1-2
CASSHSPGGGGELFF	TGTGCCAGCAGCCATTCCCCGGGGGGGGGCGGGGAGCTGTTTTTT	TRBD2	TRBV27	NA	TRBJ2-2
CASSPTGTGDLIQVNYGYTF	TGTGCCAGCTCACCAACCGGGACAGGGGACTTAATCCAAGTTAACTATGGCTACACCTTC	TRBD1	TRBV18	NA	TRBJ1-2
CASSLGGQMNTEAFF	TGCGCCAGCAGCTTGGGGGGACAGATGAACACTGAAGCTTTCTTT	TRBD1	TRBV5-1	few	TRBJ1-1
CASSQGSGRGLYTF	TGTGCCAGCAGCCAAGGTTCAGGTAGGGGGCTGTACACCTTC	TRBD1	TRBV3-1/TRBV3-2	NA	TRBJ1-2
CASSLEGYGYTF	TGTGCCAGTAGCCTGGAGGGGTATGGCTACACCTTC	NA	TRBV19	NA	TRBJ1-2
CASSSSRDRGGTDTQYF	TGTGCCAGTAGTTCGTCCCGGGACAGGGGAGGCACAGATACGCAGTATTTT	TRBD1	TRBV19	NA	TRBJ2-3
CATSDSGLSTDTQYF	TGTGCCACCAGTGATTCGGGACTGAGCACAGATACGCAGTATTTT	NA	TRBV24-1	NA	TRBJ2-3
CASSPKIGGTYNEQFF	TGTGCCAGCTCACCGAAAATCGGCGGCACCTACAATGAGCAGTTCTTC	NA	TRBV18	NA	TRBJ2-1
CASSLDRDYGYTF	TGTGCCAGCAGTCTGGACAGGGACTATGGCTACACCTTC	TRBD1	TRBV2	once	TRBJ1-2
CASSQFFVRNQPQHF	TGTGCCAGCTCACAGTTCTTTGTCAGAAATCAGCCCCAGCATTTT	NA	TRBV18	NA	TRBJ1-5
CASSLDPSSGNTIYF	TGTGCCAGCAGCTTGGATCCGAGCTCTGGAAACACCATATATTTT	NA	TRBV5-8	NA	TRBJ1-3
CASSAWGQYEETQYF	TGTGCCAGCAGCGCCTGGGGACAGTACGAAGAGACCCAGTACTTC	TRBD1	TRBV5-4	NA	TRBJ2-5
CASSYSAQGSYYGYTF	TGTGCCAGCAGTTACTCGGCCCAGGGGAGTTACTATGGCTACACCTTC	NA	TRBV6-5	NA	TRBJ1-2
CASSPGLAGNTGELFF	TGTGCCAGCTCACCAGGACTAGCGGGAAACACCGGGGAGCTGTTTTTT	TRBD2	TRBV18	few	TRBJ2-2
CASSPRLAGSPGRYF	TGTGCCAGCAGTCCGAGACTAGCGGGCTCCCCAGGGCGGTATTTT	TRBD2	TRBV2	NA	TRBJ2-3
CASSERYRGLYGYTF	TGTGCCAGCAGTGAGAGATACAGGGGGCTTTATGGCTACACCTTC	TRBD1	TRBV6-1	NA	TRBJ1-2
CSVEGQGRFNEQFF	TGCAGCGTTGAAGGACAGGGGAGATTTAATGAGCAGTTCTTC	TRBD1	TRBV29-1	NA	TRBJ2-1
CASSPTTGAGNTIYF	TGCGCCAGCAGCCCCACCACAGGGGCTGGAAACACCATATATTTT	TRBD1	TRBV5-1	NA	TRBJ1-3
CSATRTEKLFF	TGCAGCGCCACCCGCACAGAAAAACTGTTTTTT	NA	TRBV20-1	few	TRBJ1-4
CASSLFSQGTAYTF	TGTGCCAGCAGCTTGTTTTCTCAAGGAACAGCCTACACCTTC	NA	TRBV5-4	few	TRBJ1-2
CASSLEMRNYGYTF	TGTGCCAGCAGCTTGGAGATGAGGAACTATGGCTACACCTTC	NA	TRBV5-4	NA	TRBJ1-2
CASSFFEKLFF	TGTGCCAGCAGCTTTTTTGAAAAACTGTTTTTT	NA	TRBV12-3/TRBV12-4	NA	TRBJ1-4
CASSTGQRDTQYF	TGTGCCAGCAGCACAGGACAGAGAGATACGCAGTATTTT	NA	TRBV9	NA	TRBJ2-3
CASSATHGSVTEAFF	TGTGCCAGCAGTGCCACCCACGGGTCGGTAACTGAAGCTTTCTTT	NA	TRBV6-4	NA	TRBJ1-1
CASSQKLDSAINEKLFF	TGTGCCAGCAGCCAAAAACTCGACAGTGCCATTAATGAAAAACTGTTTTTT	NA	TRBV3-1/TRBV3-2	NA	TRBJ1-4